This TCR beta chain comes out of a study of T cells in women clearing cervical HPV infection. Whole-study context: Case blood drawn at lesion detection; control blood after infection cleared.

A word on this clone: The target antigen is unknown. Sequencing ends 3 residues short of the CDR3 end; the germline J gene provides the rest.

Profiled with immunoSEQ multiplex PCR; TCRdb holds only in-frame clones, not every one. The sample spans fewer than 40,000 clones; the ten largest clones claim about 6.1%. Germline CDR1 is MGHRA and CDR2 is YSYEKL. This CDR3 has 17 residues. The trim removed 0 bases at V and 4 bases at J, leaving 10 bases unmatched. Study-level results: Cases carried less TRBV6-7 than controls: approximately 0.1% versus 0.16%. Combining TCR richness with V gene abundances gave roughly 0.88 AUC. CIN3+ cases had significantly higher TCR richness than controls; evenness did not differ.

Sequencing was performed on blood buffy coat. This chain links TRBV4-1 with TRBJ2-5; 8 bases line up with TRBD1. The TCR comes from a woman aged 18-70 years with a cervical HPV16 infection that either progressed to CIN3+ or cleared (not recorded which). Here the CDR3 reads CASSQEGLTGASETQYF. The DNA read from the CDR3 is TGCGCCAGCAGCCAAGAAGGTCTGACAGGGGCGTCAGAGACC.